This entry features one T cell receptor (beta chain) sequence. The antigen remains undetermined. Sample-barcoded 5' priming and a J-beta primer mix drove a second PCR of about 6 to 12 cycles. TCRdb fed the 5' RACE reads into MiXCR, producing one record per CDR3 protein. The profile shows hundreds of thousands of distinct CDR3 sequences, less than 80% of them singletons. The record originates from a study of blood T cells in healthy people across ages. Findings of the study overall: Significant beta diversity loss was already apparent by age roughly 40, declining roughly linearly.

The CDR3 spans 15 residues. Donor samples were obtained from healthy Caucasian individuals from Russia, aged about 6 to 100. Per sample, no less than 6 micrograms of total RNA were extracted. The rearrangement uses TRBV21-1 and TRBJ2-5; the listed D gene, TRBD1, was not tested against the DNA. TRBV21-1 is assigned pseudogene status. What was sequenced was blood. The TCR originated in a man aged 25 to 45 in good health. Here the CDR3 DNA reads TGTGCCAGCAGCGCCTCGGGACAGGGTGATGGAGGGCAGTACTTC. Translation: CASSASGQGDGGQYF.